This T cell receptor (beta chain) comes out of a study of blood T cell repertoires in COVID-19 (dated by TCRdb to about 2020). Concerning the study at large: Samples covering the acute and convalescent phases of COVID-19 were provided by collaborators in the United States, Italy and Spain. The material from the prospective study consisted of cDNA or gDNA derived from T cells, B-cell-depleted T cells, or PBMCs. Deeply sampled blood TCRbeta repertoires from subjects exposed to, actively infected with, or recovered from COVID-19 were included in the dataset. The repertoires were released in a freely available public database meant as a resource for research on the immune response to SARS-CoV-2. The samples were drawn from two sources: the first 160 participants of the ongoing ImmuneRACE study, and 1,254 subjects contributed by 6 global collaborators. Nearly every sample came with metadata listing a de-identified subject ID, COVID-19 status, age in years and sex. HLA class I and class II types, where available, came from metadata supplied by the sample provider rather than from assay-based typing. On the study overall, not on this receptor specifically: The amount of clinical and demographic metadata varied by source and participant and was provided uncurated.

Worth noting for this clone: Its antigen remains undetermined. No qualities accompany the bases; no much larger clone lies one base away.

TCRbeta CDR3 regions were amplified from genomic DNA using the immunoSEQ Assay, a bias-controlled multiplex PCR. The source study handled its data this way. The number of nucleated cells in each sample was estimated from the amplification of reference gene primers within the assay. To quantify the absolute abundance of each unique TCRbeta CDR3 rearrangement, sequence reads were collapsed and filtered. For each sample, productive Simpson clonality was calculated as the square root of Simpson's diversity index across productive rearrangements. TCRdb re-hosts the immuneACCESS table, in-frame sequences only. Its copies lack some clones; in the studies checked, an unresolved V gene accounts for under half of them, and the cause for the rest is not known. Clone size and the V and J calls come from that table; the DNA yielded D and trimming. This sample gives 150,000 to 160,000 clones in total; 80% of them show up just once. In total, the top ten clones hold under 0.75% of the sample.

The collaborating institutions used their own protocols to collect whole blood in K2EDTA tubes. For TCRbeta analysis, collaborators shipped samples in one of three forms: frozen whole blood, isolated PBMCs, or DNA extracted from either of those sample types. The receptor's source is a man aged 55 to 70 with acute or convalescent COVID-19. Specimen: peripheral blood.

Here is the DNA: TGCAGCGTTCAACCGGGACAGGGGTACAATGAGCAGTTCTTC. Its translation reads: CSVQPGQGYNEQFF. The chain is made from TRBV29-1 and TRBJ2-1, and 10 bases in between align with TRBD1. As encoded in the germline V gene, CDR1 is SQVTM while CDR2 is ANQGSEA. The CDR3 runs 14 residues from the cysteine to the phenylalanine. Only the CDR3 part of the read is kept: 42 bases, read in frame from the first base. Relative to germline, V is missing 5 bases and J is missing 4 bases, with 5 bases of the junction outside any gene match.